This TCR beta chain comes out of a study of blood T cell repertoires in COVID-19. Turning to the study itself: Acute and convalescent COVID-19 samples came from the United States, Italy and Spain. Sources were T cells, B-cell-depleted T cells, or PBMCs; the material itself was cDNA or gDNA.

In the authors' methods: Reference gene primer amplification yielded estimated nucleated cell counts. The protocol was immunoSEQ multiplex PCR, while the TCRdb copy is restricted to in-frame clones and leaves out a portion. From that table come the V and J calls and clone size; the DNA was used to work out D and trimming. The sample comprises approximately 440,000 clones, 90% of which are singletons, and under 0.7% rests with the top ten. Participant reports of clinical history set cohort assignment. The table lists this clone with a count of one. V was pared by 5 bases and J by 0 bases, with 6 bases of the junction left unmatched. Germline V gene data show CDR1 as LNHDA and CDR2 as SQIVND (reference sequence). The CDR3 contains 15 residues.

V is TRBV19 and J is TRBJ2-7; 8 nucleotides match TRBD1. Input material: PBMCs or T cells enriched from blood (not recorded which). The clonotype was recovered from a man between 18 and 29 years old who had recovered from COVID-19. This CDR3 reads CASSAGTGYSYEQYF. CDR3 bases: TGTGCCAGTAGTGCCGGGACAGGCTACTCCTACGAGCAGTACTTC.